This T cell receptor (beta chain) was observed in a study of blood T cell repertoires in COVID-19. Profiling relied on immunoSEQ multiplex PCR, and the TCRdb table lists in-frame clones only, not all of them. There are 35,000 to 50,000 clones in the sample; around 83% occur only once, and 6% to 6.5% lies in the top ten. The length of the CDR3 is 18 residues. Losses at the gene ends were 0 bases for V and 1 base for J; bases not matched to a gene: 10. In germline, CDR1 is MGHRA, CDR2 YSYEKL. The chain employs TRBV4-1 and TRBJ1-1, with 8 bases matching TRBD1. The receptor was derived from a woman of 80 years or more with acute or convalescent COVID-19. Sequenced input: peripheral blood. CDR3 DNA: TGCGCCAGCAGCCAAGAGTGGGGGAAAGGACAGGGGAACACTGAAGCTTTCTTT. Translating it yields CASSQEWGKGQGNTEAFF.